This T cell receptor (beta chain) is from a study of blood T cell repertoires in COVID-19. For the study at large: Samples came from the United States, Italy and Spain, spanning acute and convalescent COVID-19.

Assay used: immunoSEQ multiplex PCR; TCRdb lists only in-frame clones, some missing. The table has about 260,000 clones, about 80% seen once. Germline V gene lookup returns CDR1 PRHDT and CDR2 FYEKMQ (reference sequence). Trimming pared 7 bases from V and 2 bases from J, leaving 16 bases between. The CDR3 loop spans 15 amino acids. This receptor was obtained from a young man with acute COVID-19. Material for sequencing was PBMCs or T cells enriched from blood (not recorded which). The chain is built from TRBV13 and TRBJ2-3; D is perhaps TRBD2 (7 bases). CDR3 residues: CASMGGAANTDTQYF. The CDR3 bases are TGTGCCAGCATGGGGGGGGCGGCCAACACAGATACGCAGTATTTT.